This is a list of T cell receptor beta chains from one sample in a study of early T cells in non-severe SARS-CoV-2 infection. Using its own MiXCR run on the 5' RACE reads, TCRdb lists one record per CDR3 protein. The table lists roughly 86,000 distinct CDR3 sequences, roughly 14% of them singletons, with around 0.5% in the top ten. The specimen was whole blood. The receptors were gathered from an adult who was a healthcare worker with PCR-confirmed SARS-CoV-2 infection or an uninfected control (not recorded which). Both conserved end residues are trimmed from each CDR3.

ASRTGGSAEAF,TRBV5-6,TRBJ1-1,11
ASNPGLAEGAETQY,TRBV9,TRBJ2-5,14
ASSVDLPSQHTQY,TRBV9,TRBJ2-3,13
SFTSGLEAF,TRBV29-1,TRBJ1-1,9
ARSYRGRGGIALF,TRBV5-3,TRBJ1-4,13
AISESQVGTQY,TRBV10-3,TRBJ2-5,11
ASSQEGETQY,TRBV4-1,TRBJ2-5,10
ASSQDRTSGLDEQF,TRBV3-1,TRBJ2-1,14
ASSPGTFDAGEQF,TRBV7-8,TRBJ2-1,13
SADPGTDTQY,TRBV20-1,TRBJ2-3,10
SVELTGGRTDTQY,TRBV29-1,TRBJ2-3,13
ASSYGAGGYT,TRBV12-3/TRBV12-4,TRBJ1-2,10
ASSINIGGNYGYT,TRBV19,TRBJ1-2,13
ASSLEQGGLTGELF,TRBV7-8,TRBJ2-2,14
ASTIRTSTDTQY,TRBV19,TRBJ2-3,12
ASSPLGERGNTEAF,TRBV27,TRBJ1-1,14
ASSTTLGPQETQY,TRBV6-1,TRBJ2-5,13
SVVGYSNEQF,TRBV20-1,TRBJ2-1,10
ASRNGQGVYNEQF,TRBV6-2/TRBV6-3,TRBJ2-1,13
AGSWGLVTRNEQF,TRBV5-1,TRBJ2-1,13
SAGQSYGYT,TRBV20-1,TRBJ1-2,9
ASLDSGGHNEQF,TRBV2,TRBJ2-1,12
SARDGGTVNYGYT,TRBV20-1,TRBJ1-2,13
SVATGGNYGYT,TRBV29-1,TRBJ1-2,11
SARDPAGGRDNEQF,TRBV20-1,TRBJ2-1,14
ASSLEGWSGANVLT,TRBV5-4,TRBJ2-6,14
ASSQDWPDKNIQY,TRBV14,TRBJ2-4,13
SVAHGGRETQY,TRBV29-1,TRBJ2-5,11
ASSLRGGATDTQY,TRBV12-3/TRBV12-4,TRBJ2-3,13
ASSHASSDTQY,TRBV3-1,TRBJ2-3,11
SAREVGVSEAF,TRBV20-1,TRBJ1-1,11
SAPESGGRQETQY,TRBV20-1,TRBJ2-5,13
ASSFLGRESNDKLF,TRBV5-1,TRBJ1-4,14
ATSDGGQGGEKLF,TRBV24-1,TRBJ1-4,13
ASIQGPWGSIQFSGNTIY,TRBV12-3/TRBV12-4,TRBJ1-3,18
ASSLMGSPLH,TRBV7-2,TRBJ1-6,10
ASSRYPGGRAQMNTEAF,TRBV5-1,TRBJ1-1,17
ASSTIQGNQPQH,TRBV19,TRBJ1-5,12
ASSQPGRHNYGYT,TRBV3-1,TRBJ1-2,13
ASSLSPREADTQY,TRBV5-1,TRBJ2-3,13
ASSQEGEDEKLF,TRBV4-1,TRBJ1-4,12
ASSPDSSGNTIY,TRBV14,TRBJ1-3,12
ASTDRGKWDEKLF,TRBV19,TRBJ1-4,13
ASSPGTANTEAF,TRBV18,TRBJ1-1,12
ASSLGGGGGYT,TRBV12-3/TRBV12-4,TRBJ1-2,11